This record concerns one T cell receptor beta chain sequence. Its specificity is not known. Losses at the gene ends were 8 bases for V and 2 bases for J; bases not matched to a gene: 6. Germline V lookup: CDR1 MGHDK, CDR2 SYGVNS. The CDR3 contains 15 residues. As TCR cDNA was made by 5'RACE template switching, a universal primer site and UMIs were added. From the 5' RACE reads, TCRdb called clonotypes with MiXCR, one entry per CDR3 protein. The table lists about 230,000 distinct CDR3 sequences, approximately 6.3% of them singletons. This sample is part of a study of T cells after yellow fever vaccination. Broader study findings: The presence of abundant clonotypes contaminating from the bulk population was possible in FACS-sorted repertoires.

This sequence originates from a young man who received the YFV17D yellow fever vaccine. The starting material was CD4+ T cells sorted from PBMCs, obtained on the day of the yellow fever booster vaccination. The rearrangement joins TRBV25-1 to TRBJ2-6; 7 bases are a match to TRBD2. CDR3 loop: CASGQGGAGANVLTF. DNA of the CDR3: TGTGCCAGCGGTCAGGGAGGGGCTGGGGCCAACGTCCTGACTTTC.